These 9 T cell receptor beta chains share one sample of origin, sequenced in a study of identical twins. MiXCR, run by TCRdb on the 5' RACE reads, gives a single entry per CDR3 protein. The repertoire consists of some 500,000 distinct CDR3 sequences, with roughly an eighth occurring once and the leading ten covering around 0.98%. This sample was shared with a second study, whose subject was yellow fever vaccine responses in identical twins.

The sample was CD4+ T cells sorted from blood. Receptor source: a woman aged 18-35 years in good health.

The chain recombines TRBV4-1 with TRBJ2-1; 14 positions agree with TRBD2. V was clipped by 7 bases and J by 2 bases; unmatched bases: 4. CDR1 is MGHRA and CDR2 is YSYEKL in the germline V gene. This CDR3 spans 16 amino acids. In nucleotides, the CDR3 is TGCGCCAGCAACGGGGGACTAGCGGGAGCCTACAATGAGCAGTTCTTC. It encodes CASNGGLAGAYNEQFF.

This clonotype appeared a few times. The V gene is TRBV5-1, the J gene TRBJ2-1; D tentatively fits TRBD1 or TRBD2 (7 bases each). This CDR3 comprises 14 residues. CDR1 and CDR2 (germline): SGHRS, YFSETQ. Trimming shortened V by 1 base and J by 8 bases, and 13 bases separated the two germline ends. In nucleotides, the CDR3 is TGCGCCAGCAGCTTGAGCGGGACAGAGGATGAGCAGTTCTTC. It specifies CASSLSGTEDEQFF.

The V gene is TRBV5-1, the J gene TRBJ2-1; 9 nucleotides align to TRBD2. V lost 5 bases to trimming and J lost 3 bases; unmatched junction nucleotides: 3. There are 14 residues in the CDR3. Germline lookup yields CDR1 SGHRS and CDR2 YFSETQ. CDR3 nucleotide sequence: TGCGCCAGCAGACTAGCGGGCAACTACAATGAGCAGTTCTTC. Its protein product is CASRLAGNYNEQFF.

The chain uses TRBV7-2 and TRBJ2-2; tentatively, D is TRBD1 (6 bases). Germline-derived CDR1 and CDR2 are SGHTA and FQGNSA. V was shortened by 8 bases and J by 6 bases, with 13 bases between the two germline ends. The CDR3 is 13 residues long. In DNA form, the CDR3 reads TGTGCCAGCGTACAGGGTTTAGCCGGGGAGCTGTTTTTT. Translation: CASVQGLAGELFF.

V usage is TRBV20-1 and J usage is TRBJ2-5, with D maybe TRBD2 (6 bases). V lost 2 bases to trimming and J lost 2 bases, with 18 bases between them. The length of the CDR3 is 16 residues. Germline V gene sequence: CDR1 DFQATT, CDR2 SNEGSKA (reference sequence). The CDR3 DNA sequence: TGCAGTGCTAGATTTCTAAGCGGGTTGAATCAAGAGACCCAGTACTTC. Amino acid sequence: CSARFLSGLNQETQYF.

The V and J genes are TRBV6-1 and TRBJ2-5; D not certain. V shed 1 base and J shed 5 bases, with 14 bases lying between them. The CDR3 extends over 15 amino acids. Germline loops: CDR1 MNHNS, CDR2 SASEGT. The CDR3 spells CASSEEMGYWETQYF. DNA for the CDR3: TGTGCCAGCAGTGAAGAGATGGGGTACTGGGAGACCCAGTACTTC.

This clonotype was detected only a few times. The chain uses TRBV7-6 and TRBJ2-7; TRBD1 matches 7 bases. The junction had 1 base not matched to a gene; V was cut back by 2 bases and J by 6 bases. The germline V gene encodes CDR1 SGHVS and CDR2 FNYEAQ. The CDR3 consists of 12 residues. In nucleotides, the CDR3 is TGTGCCAGCAGCTTATACAGGGGCGAGCAGTACTTC. This codes for CASSLYRGEQYF.

A few counts support this clonotype. CDR3 coding DNA: TGTGCCAGCAGCTCGGGACTAAACCAAGAGACCCAGTACTTC. Its protein product is CASSSGLNQETQYF. The J gene is TRBJ2-5, the V gene TRBV7-8; 7 bases are shared with TRBD2. Germline V gene data show CDR1 as SGHVS and CDR2 as FQNEAQ. CDR3 size: 14 residues. The V and J ends lost 4 bases and 0 bases, in that order; junction bases with no gene match: 2.

J is TRBJ2-7 and V is TRBV5-1, with D perhaps matching TRBD1 (6 bases). V gave up 4 bases and J gave up 5 bases, with 19 bases separating them. In germline, CDR1 is SGHRS, CDR2 YFSETQ. The CDR3 is 15 amino acids. The CDR3 region is CASSGGAGVTHEQYF. The DNA of the CDR3 is TGCGCCAGCAGCGGCGGAGCAGGGGTTACCCACGAGCAGTACTTC.